This T cell receptor beta chain was recorded in a study of shared clonotypes between healthy human individuals. Germline loops: CDR1 SGHRS, CDR2 YFSETQ. Losses at the gene ends were 4 bases for V and 4 bases for J; bases not matched to a gene: 7. The CDR3 contains 17 residues. The repertoire was sequenced with immunoSEQ multiplex PCR; TCRdb's copy has only in-frame clones and lacks some. There are a few million clones in the sample; about 90% occur only once, and 0.37% lies in the top ten. This TCR came from a man between 18 and 35 years old in good health. Some clones in this sample may be carry-over from other donors' samples. J is TRBJ2-1 and V is TRBV5-1, with 14 bases aligning to TRBD2. Sequenced material: naive CD4+ T cells from PBMCs. Subset denoted: CD45RA+ positively selected. The DNA of the CDR3 is TGCGCCAGCAGCCCCAGACTAGCGGGAGGGCGGTACAATGAGCAGTTCTTC. It codes for CASSPRLAGGRYNEQFF. Supplemented by reference TRBV5-1 and TRBJ2-1, the full variable domain reads KAGVTQTPRYLIKTRGQQVTLSCSPISGHRSVSWYQQTPGQGLQFLFEYFSETQRNKGNFPGRFSGRQFSNSRSEMNVSTLELGDSALYLCASSPRLAGGRYNEQFFGPGTRLTVL.